The 30 T cell receptor beta chains presented below share a single source sample, sequenced in a study of blood T cell repertoires in COVID-19. Method: immunoSEQ multiplex PCR; TCRdb's copy keeps in-frame clones and lacks some. The sample has about 58,000 clones; about nine tenths are singletons. Material: peripheral blood. Receptors were obtained from a woman aged 50 to 60 with active or convalescent COVID-19.

The chain uses TRBV7-8 and TRBJ2-5; the D gene is possibly TRBD2 (6 bases). V shed 5 bases and J shed 5 bases, with 12 bases lying between them. Germline CDR1 reads SGHVS; CDR2 reads FQNEAQ. The CDR3 consists of 13 residues. The CDR3 nucleotides are TGTGCCAGCAGCATGGGACGGGGGGAGACCCAGTACTTC. It encodes CASSMGRGETQYF.

The CDR3 protein is CASRPPLRGGEPQHF. The CDR3 DNA reads TGTGCCAGCAGACCGCCTTTAAGGGGTGGAGAGCCCCAGCATTTT. This chain connects TRBV28 to TRBJ1-5, with D perhaps matching TRBD1 (5 bases). Germline CDR1 MDHEN, CDR2 SYDVKM. The CDR3 extends over 15 amino acids. Trimming cost V 6 bases and J 8 bases, with 20 bases left between them.

The chain uses TRBV15 and TRBJ2-5; TRBD2 might be the D (6 bases). The CDR3 length is 13 residues. Per the germline V gene, CDR1 is LNHNV and CDR2 is YYDKDF (reference sequence). The germline V and J ends were trimmed by 0 bases and 5 bases, with 7 bases remaining between them. The CDR3 DNA follows: TGTGCCACCAGCAGAGATGGGAGGGAGACCCAGTACTTC. Amino acids: CATSRDGRETQYF.

The rearrangement links TRBV13 to TRBJ1-1; TRBD1 might be the D (6 bases). CDR3 length equals 14 residues. The germline V gene has CDR1 PRHDT and CDR2 FYEKMQ (reference sequence). Trimming pared 5 bases from V and 7 bases from J, leaving 17 bases between. As DNA, the CDR3 is TGTGCCAGCAGCGCAGGACAGAAAAGGGGTGAAGCTTTCTTT. It codes for CASSAGQKRGEAFF.

The chain combines TRBV7-2 with TRBJ1-6; D call uncertain. V gave up 3 bases and J gave up 0 bases, with 9 bases separating them. The CDR3 totals 16 residues. Per the germline V gene, CDR1 is SGHTA and CDR2 is FQGNSA. CDR3 DNA: TGTGCCAGCAGCTTTGATTTCAGCTCCTATAATTCACCCCTCCACTTT. This encodes CASSFDFSSYNSPLHF.

The rearrangement links TRBV18 to TRBJ1-2, with a weak D call TRBD1 (6 bases). Trimming removed 2 bases from V and 3 bases from J, with 13 bases in between. CDR3 size: 15 residues. Germline CDR1 and CDR2: KGHSH and LQKENI. CDR3 sequence: CASSPTIQGDYGYTF. The CDR3 DNA reads as TGTGCCAGCTCACCAACGATACAGGGTGACTATGGCTACACCTTC. The full variable domain, completed using reference TRBV18 and TRBJ1-2, is NAGVMQNPRHLVRRRGQEARLRCSPMKGHSHVYWYRQLPEEGLKFMVYLQKENIIDESGMPKERFSAEFPKEGPSILRIQQVVRGDSAAYFCASSPTIQGDYGYTFGSGTRLTVV.

The chain combines TRBV2 with TRBJ2-4; 10 bases map to TRBD2. The germline V gene has CDR1 SNHLY and CDR2 FYNNEI. The CDR3 consists of 18 residues. V was pared by 7 bases and J by 3 bases, with 15 bases of the junction left unmatched. The CDR3 protein is CASTIGLAGEVLKNIQYF. The DNA for the CDR3 is TGTGCCAGCACCATCGGGCTAGCGGGAGAGGTTCTCAAAAACATTCAGTACTTC.

V and J are TRBV27 and TRBJ2-2; 10 nucleotides line up with TRBD1. The length of the CDR3 is 14 residues. Germline loops: CDR1 MNHEY, CDR2 SMNVEV (reference sequence). V dropped 6 bases and J dropped 5; count of bases not matched to a gene: 3. The CDR3: CASRVGQGTGELFF. CDR3 in DNA: TGTGCCAGCAGGGTGGGACAGGGGACCGGGGAGCTGTTTTTT.

This clone was seen once. The rearrangement joins TRBV6-5 to TRBJ2-1; 9 bases agree with TRBD2. CDR3 length: 15 residues. The V gene end was trimmed by 6 bases and the J gene end by 1 base; junction bases not matched to a gene: 4. Germline CDR1 reads MNHEY; CDR2 reads SVGAGI. The CDR3 protein is CASRTSGGSYNEQFF. CDR3 nucleotide sequence: TGTGCCAGCAGGACTAGCGGAGGGTCCTACAATGAGCAGTTCTTC.

In DNA, the CDR3 is TGTGCCAGCAGATCCAGCGGGAGTAGCCCGAACACCGGGGAGCTGTTTTTT. This translates into CASRSSGSSPNTGELFF. V is TRBV7-6 and J is TRBJ2-2; 8 positions agree with TRBD2. J gave up 0 bases and V 6 bases, and 9 bases lay outside the gene matches. This CDR3 has 17 residues. From germline, CDR1 is SGHVS and CDR2 FNYEAQ.

V usage is TRBV6-1 and J usage is TRBJ1-2; TRBD1 agrees at 8 bases. V shed 1 base, J shed 8 bases, and the junction held 6 bases outside the gene matches. The CDR3 runs 14 residues. From germline, CDR1 is MNHNS and CDR2 SASEGT. The CDR3 bases are TGTGCCAGCAGTGAAGATAGGACAGGGTCGGGCTACACCTTC. This gives the protein CASSEDRTGSGYTF.

The chain links TRBV27 to TRBJ2-6; D gene unclear. The length of the CDR3 is 17 residues. The V end was cut by 2 bases, the J end by 3 bases, with 14 bases between. Germline V gene data show CDR1 as MNHEY and CDR2 as SMNVEV (reference sequence). CDR3 nucleotide sequence: TGTGCCAGCAGTTTACCGACGGAGACGGGTGGGGCCAACGTCCTGACTTTC. It encodes CASSLPTETGGANVLTF.

The V call is TRBV12-3 or TRBV12-4, the J call TRBJ2-5; D perhaps matches TRBD1 (5 bases). The CDR3 covers 12 residues. V lost 4 bases and J 5 bases, leaving 8 bases between the germline ends. For the CDR3, the DNA is TGTGCCAGCAGTTCAGGGTATGAGACCCAGTACTTC. This translates into CASSSGYETQYF.

The genes are TRBV25-1 and TRBJ2-1; D not certain. CDR3 length: 12 amino acids. Germline CDR1 is MGHDK and CDR2 is SYGVNS. V shed 0 bases and J shed 9 bases, with 6 bases lying between them. The DNA for the CDR3 is TGTGCCAGCAGTGAATATATCGGTGAGCAGTTCTTC. Translation gives CASSEYIGEQFF.

The rearrangement joins TRBV27 to TRBJ1-1; TRBD1 aligns across 9 bases. The CDR3 runs 15 residues. The V gene's germline CDR1 is MNHEY and CDR2 SMNVEV (reference sequence). V trimming: 6 bases; J trimming: 1 base; junction bases outside the gene matches: 6. The CDR3 sequence: CASSYRGHGNTEAFF. DNA of the CDR3: TGTGCCAGCAGCTACAGGGGGCATGGGAACACTGAAGCTTTCTTT.

The chain carries TRBV30 and TRBJ2-4, with 11 bases identical to TRBD2. Looked up from germline, CDR1 is GTSNPN and CDR2 is SVGIG (reference sequence). The CDR3 contains 14 residues. CDR3 loop: CAADGLAGAHIQYF. CDR3 bases: TGTGCTGCCGACGGACTAGCGGGTGCTCACATTCAGTACTTC.

The CDR3 DNA is TGTGCCAGCAGCAATAGCTACGAGCAGTACTTC. Amino acid sequence: CASSNSYEQYF. This sequence joins TRBV14 and TRBJ2-7; D uncertain. Trimming removed 5 bases from V and 3 bases from J, with 5 bases in between. In germline, CDR1 is SGHDN, CDR2 FVKESK. The CDR3 extends over 11 amino acids.

The V gene is TRBV9, the J gene TRBJ2-6; 9 bases agree with TRBD1. The CDR3 consists of 16 residues. Trimming removed 3 bases from V and 4 bases from J; junction bases left unmatched: 5. Germline CDR1 reads SGDLS; CDR2 reads YYNGEE. This CDR3 is CASSGGTGHGANVLTF. The CDR3 DNA follows: TGTGCCAGCAGCGGCGGGACAGGGCACGGGGCCAACGTCCTGACTTTC. The full variable domain, completed using reference TRBV9 and TRBJ2-6, is DSGVTQTPKHLITATGQRVTLRCSPRSGDLSVYWYQQSLDQGLQFLIQYYNGEERAKGNILERFSAQQFPDLHSELNLSSLELGDSALYFCASSGGTGHGANVLTFGAGSRLTVL.

J is TRBJ1-1 and V is TRBV28, with a possible D match to TRBD1 (6 bases). The ends were cut back, 6 bases at V and 5 bases at J, with 16 bases in the middle. The CDR3 totals 14 residues. Germline values: CDR1 MDHEN, CDR2 SYDVKM. CDR3: CASSYGQPSTEAFF. The CDR3 nucleotides are TGTGCCAGCAGCTACGGACAGCCCTCTACTGAAGCTTTCTTT.

This chain links TRBV29-1 with TRBJ2-1; D is uncertain. The CDR3 is 11 residues long. CDR1 is SQVTM and CDR2 is ANQGSEA in the germline V gene. The CDR3 DNA is TGCTGCGCCCTCTCCTACAATGAGCAGTTCTTC. As protein: CCALSYNEQFF.

V and J are TRBV5-6 and TRBJ2-1; TRBD2 matches at 8 bases. With 1 base clipped from V and 4 bases from J, the junction kept 10 bases outside the gene matches. This CDR3 contains 17 residues. Germline lookup yields CDR1 SGHDT and CDR2 YYEEEE. Here the CDR3 DNA reads TGTGCCAGCAGCTTGATAGCAGGAACTAGCGGATACAATGAGCAGTTCTTC. Its protein product is CASSLIAGTSGYNEQFF.

The CDR3 nucleotides read TGTGCCAGCAGCTTCACAGCGGTGGCTGGAAACACCATATATTTT. Its translation: CASSFTAVAGNTIYF. The V gene is TRBV5-5, the J gene TRBJ1-3; no definite D call. Trimming pared 2 bases from V and 2 bases from J, leaving 11 bases between. CDR3 length equals 15 residues. CDR1 is SGHKS, CDR2 YYEKEE, per germline (reference sequence).

The chain uses TRBV3-1 (or the pseudogene TRBV3-2) and TRBJ2-7; no clear D. The CDR3 is 15 residues long. CDR1 is LGHDT, CDR2 YNNKEL, per germline (reference sequence). V lost 0 bases and J 0 bases, leaving 9 bases between the germline ends. CDR3 sequence: CASSQEDTSSYEQYF. Here the CDR3 DNA reads TGTGCCAGCAGCCAAGAAGACACATCCTCCTACGAGCAGTACTTC.

This chain joins TRBV5-1 and TRBJ2-3; TRBD2 matches at 13 bases. This CDR3 is built from 18 residues. CDR1 and CDR2 from the germline V gene are SGHRS and YFSETQ. V was clipped by 4 bases and J by 2 bases; unmatched bases: 10. The CDR3 loop is CASSHEPGLAGITDTQYF. CDR3 nucleotide sequence: TGCGCCAGCAGCCATGAACCGGGACTAGCGGGAATCACAGATACGCAGTATTTT.

The chain links TRBV5-5 to TRBJ1-4; D perhaps matches TRBD1 (6 bases). The CDR3 is 17 amino acids. Deletions cut 4 bases from V and 2 bases from J, with 18 bases between. Looked up from germline, CDR1 is SGHKS and CDR2 is YYEKEE (reference sequence). The CDR3 bases are TGTGCCAGCAGCCTCAAACCGGGACAAGCGACTAATGAAAAACTGTTTTTT. It is translated as CASSLKPGQATNEKLFF.

V and J are TRBV18 and TRBJ2-1; unclear D gene. The CDR3 is 15 amino acids. Deletions cut 3 bases from V and 8 bases from J, with 17 bases between. CDR1 KGHSH and CDR2 LQKENI come from the germline V gene. This chain's CDR3 is CASSPWSEVSDEQFF. The CDR3 DNA is TGTGCCAGCTCACCGTGGAGTGAGGTATCCGATGAGCAGTTCTTC.

The V gene is TRBV15, the J gene TRBJ2-7, with D perhaps matching TRBD2 (6 bases). The CDR3 is made up of 12 amino acids. V dropped 6 bases and J dropped 4 bases, with 10 bases sitting between them. CDR1 and CDR2 from the germline V gene are LNHNV and YYDKDF (reference sequence). The CDR3 loop reads CATSFGSYEQYF. The CDR3 DNA reads as TGTGCCACCAGTTTCGGGAGTTACGAGCAGTACTTC.

This clone was counted a few times. The CDR3 sequence: CASSLVGPGDTQYF. CDR3 sequence (DNA): TGTGCCAGCAGCTTAGTTGGTCCCGGAGATACGCAGTATTTT. The chain couples TRBV11-2 to TRBJ2-3; no clear D gene. The CDR3 spans 14 residues. Germline CDR1 is SGHAT and CDR2 is FQNNGV. V dropped 1 base and J dropped 5 bases, with 10 bases sitting between them. The variable domain in full, completed from reference TRBV11-2 and TRBJ2-3, reads EAGVAQSPRYKIIEKRQSVAFWCNPISGHATLYWYQQILGQGPKLLIQFQNNGVVDDSQLPKDRFSAERLKGVDSTLKIQPAKLEDSAVYLCASSLVGPGDTQYFGPGTRLTVL.

J is TRBJ2-1 and V is TRBV12-3 or TRBV12-4; 7 nucleotides line up with TRBD2. This CDR3 region has 13 residues. With 6 bases clipped from V and 6 bases from J, the junction kept 5 bases outside the gene matches. The CDR3 loop is CASSNWGGNEQFF. The DNA for the CDR3 is TGTGCCAGCAGCAACTGGGGGGGCAATGAGCAGTTCTTC.

The chain is built from TRBV5-1 and TRBJ2-7; 9 positions match TRBD1. Germline V lookup: CDR1 SGHRS, CDR2 YFSETQ. CDR3 size: 14 residues. After removal of 0 bases from V and 7 bases from J, the junction contained 5 bases not matched to a gene. The CDR3: CASSLDRGLKEQYF. As DNA, the CDR3 is TGCGCCAGCAGCTTGGACAGGGGGCTAAAGGAGCAGTACTTC.